This TCR beta chain was found in a study of cytomegalovirus exposure and HLA in healthy donors. Findings and limits, study-wide: HLA restriction was apparent for most CMV-associated TCR beta chains in a later analysis. HLA alleles showed associations with 16,951 TCR beta sequences in a later analysis, at a 0.05 false discovery rate.

Donors were ostensibly healthy at sampling, although undocumented immune exposures were probable. A word on this clone: Its antigen is not known.

The PCR used 60 Vbeta and 13 Jbeta primers. Method: immunoSEQ multiplex PCR; TCRdb's copy keeps in-frame clones and lacks some. This table has around 110,000 clones, about four fifths appearing once. The CDR3 consists of 13 residues. V dropped 2 bases and J dropped 2 bases, with 6 bases sitting between them. Germline CDR1 reads SGHKS; CDR2 reads YYEKEE (reference sequence). The V call is TRBV5-5, the J call TRBJ2-3, with D uncertain. Sequencing input: PBMCs. The receptor's source is a man in his thirties or forties in good health and CMV-seropositive. CDR3 DNA sequence: TGTGCCAGCAGCTTAAGCTCCACAGATACGCAGTATTTT. This sequence encodes CASSLSSTDTQYF.